This T cell receptor (beta chain) was sequenced in a study of regulatory T cells in long-lasting Graves disease. There are 12 residues in the CDR3. Per the germline V gene, CDR1 is ENHRY and CDR2 is SYGVKD. V trimming: 6 bases; J trimming: 4 bases; junction bases outside the gene matches: 2. As for time point: persistent/refractory GD, antithyroid drugs over 5 years with positive TRAb. The TCR library was prepared using RNA isolated from PBMCs. CDR3 regions were amplified by Arm-PCR using iRepertoire HTBI primers to build TCR beta libraries. TCRdb analysed the multiplex PCR reads with MiXCR anew, one entry per CDR3 protein. The profile shows 420,000 or so distinct CDR3 sequences, about a quarter of them singletons. This clonotype was seen at least ten times. Its matching antigen is unknown. Overall study findings and caveats: Researchers reported studying only peripheral blood, not thyroid tissue. Persistent Graves' patients showed reduced TCR diversity versus newly diagnosed patients.

The chain is built from TRBV10-3 and TRBJ2-5; 7 bases are a match to TRBD2. The sequence derives from a female donor with Graves disease. The specimen was peripheral blood mononuclear cells (PBMCs), collected when the disease was refractory, from a patient treated with antithyroid drugs. CDR3 DNA sequence: TGTGCCATCAGCCAGCGGGGAGAGACCCAGTACTTC. Its protein is CAISQRGETQYF.